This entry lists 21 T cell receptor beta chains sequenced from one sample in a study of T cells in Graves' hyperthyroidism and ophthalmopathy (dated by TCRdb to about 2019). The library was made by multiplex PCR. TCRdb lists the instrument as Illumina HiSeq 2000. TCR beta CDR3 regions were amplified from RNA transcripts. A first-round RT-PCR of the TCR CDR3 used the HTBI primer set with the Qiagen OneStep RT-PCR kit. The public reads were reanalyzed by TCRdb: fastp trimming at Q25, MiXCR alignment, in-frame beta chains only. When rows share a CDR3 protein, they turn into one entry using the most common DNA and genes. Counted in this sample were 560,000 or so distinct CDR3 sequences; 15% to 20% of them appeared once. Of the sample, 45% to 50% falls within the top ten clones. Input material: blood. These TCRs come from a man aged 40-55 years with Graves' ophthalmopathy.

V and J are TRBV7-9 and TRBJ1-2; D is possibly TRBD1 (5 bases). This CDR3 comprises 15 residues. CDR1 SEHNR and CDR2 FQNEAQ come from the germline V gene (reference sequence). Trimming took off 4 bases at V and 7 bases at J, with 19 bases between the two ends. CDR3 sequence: CASSSTGFGSIGYTF. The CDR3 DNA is TGTGCCAGCAGCTCCACAGGATTCGGGTCCATTGGCTACACCTTC.

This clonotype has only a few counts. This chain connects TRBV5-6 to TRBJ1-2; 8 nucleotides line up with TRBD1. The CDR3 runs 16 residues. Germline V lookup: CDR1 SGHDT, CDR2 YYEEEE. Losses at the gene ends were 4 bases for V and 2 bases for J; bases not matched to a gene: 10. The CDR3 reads CASSPRGPGGNYGYTF. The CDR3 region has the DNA TGTGCCAGCAGCCCTCGAGGCCCAGGGGGCAACTATGGCTACACCTTC. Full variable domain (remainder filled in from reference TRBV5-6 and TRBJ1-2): DAGVTQSPTHLIKTRGQQVTLRCSPKSGHDTVSWYQQALGQGPQFIFQYYEEEERQRGNFPDRFSGHQFPNYSSELNVNALLLGDSALYLCASSPRGPGGNYGYTFGSGTRLTVV.

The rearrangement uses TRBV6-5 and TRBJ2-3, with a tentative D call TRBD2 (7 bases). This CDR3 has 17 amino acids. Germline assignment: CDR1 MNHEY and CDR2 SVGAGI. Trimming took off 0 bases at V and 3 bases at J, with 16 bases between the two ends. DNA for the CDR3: TGTGCCAGCAGTTACTCGAAAGGGGGGGGCGTAACAGATACGCAGTATTTT. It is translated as CASSYSKGGGVTDTQYF.

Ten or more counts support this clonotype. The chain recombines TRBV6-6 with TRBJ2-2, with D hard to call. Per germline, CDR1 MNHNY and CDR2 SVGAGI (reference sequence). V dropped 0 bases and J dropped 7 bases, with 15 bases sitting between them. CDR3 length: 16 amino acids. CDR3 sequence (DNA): TGTGCCAGCAGTTACTCGGCCGAGTCCCAGGACGGGGAGCTGTTTTTT. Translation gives CASSYSAESQDGELFF.

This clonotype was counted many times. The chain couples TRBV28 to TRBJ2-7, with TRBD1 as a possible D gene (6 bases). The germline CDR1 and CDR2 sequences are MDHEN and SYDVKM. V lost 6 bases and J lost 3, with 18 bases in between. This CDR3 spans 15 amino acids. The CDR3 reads CASSQRGKALYEQYF. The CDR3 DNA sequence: TGTGCCAGCAGCCAAAGGGGGAAAGCTCTCTACGAGCAGTACTTC.

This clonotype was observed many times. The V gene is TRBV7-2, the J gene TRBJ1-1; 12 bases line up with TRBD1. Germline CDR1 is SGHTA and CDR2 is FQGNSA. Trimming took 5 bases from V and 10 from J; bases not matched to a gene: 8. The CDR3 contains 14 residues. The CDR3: CASSPGTGGVGAFF. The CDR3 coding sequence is TGTGCCAGCAGCCCCGGGACAGGGGGCGTGGGAGCTTTCTTT.

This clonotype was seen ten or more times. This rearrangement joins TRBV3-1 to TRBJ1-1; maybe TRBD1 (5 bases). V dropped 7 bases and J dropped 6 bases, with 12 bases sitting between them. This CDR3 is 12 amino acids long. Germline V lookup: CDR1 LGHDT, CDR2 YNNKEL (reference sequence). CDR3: CASTQGGPEAFF. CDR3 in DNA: TGTGCCAGCACCCAGGGCGGTCCTGAAGCTTTCTTT.

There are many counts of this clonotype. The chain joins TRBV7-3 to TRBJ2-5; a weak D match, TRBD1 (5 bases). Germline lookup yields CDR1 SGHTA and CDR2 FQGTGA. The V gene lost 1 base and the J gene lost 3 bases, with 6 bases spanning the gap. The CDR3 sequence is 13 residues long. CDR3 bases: TGTGCCAGCAGCTTAATAGGGGAAGAGACCCAGTACTTC. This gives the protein CASSLIGEETQYF.

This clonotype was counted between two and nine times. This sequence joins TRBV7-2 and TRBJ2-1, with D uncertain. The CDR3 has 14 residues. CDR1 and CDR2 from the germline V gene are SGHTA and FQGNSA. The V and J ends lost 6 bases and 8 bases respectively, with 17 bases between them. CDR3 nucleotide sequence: TGTGCCAGCAGGCGAGACCCCGGAATCGATGAGCAGTTCTTC. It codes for CASRRDPGIDEQFF.

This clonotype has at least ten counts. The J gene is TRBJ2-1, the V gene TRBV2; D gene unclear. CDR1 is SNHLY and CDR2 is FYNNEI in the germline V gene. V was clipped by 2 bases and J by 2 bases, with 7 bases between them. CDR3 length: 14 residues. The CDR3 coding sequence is TGTGCCAGCAGTGAACAGGAGACCTACAATGAGCAGTTCTTC. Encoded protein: CASSEQETYNEQFF.

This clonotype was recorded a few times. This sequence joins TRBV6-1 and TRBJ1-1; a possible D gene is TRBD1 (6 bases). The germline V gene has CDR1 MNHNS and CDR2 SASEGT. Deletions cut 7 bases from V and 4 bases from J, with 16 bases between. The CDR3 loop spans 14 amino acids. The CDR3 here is CASMGAGEFTEAFF. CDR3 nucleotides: TGTGCCAGCATGGGGGCAGGGGAATTCACTGAAGCTTTCTTT.

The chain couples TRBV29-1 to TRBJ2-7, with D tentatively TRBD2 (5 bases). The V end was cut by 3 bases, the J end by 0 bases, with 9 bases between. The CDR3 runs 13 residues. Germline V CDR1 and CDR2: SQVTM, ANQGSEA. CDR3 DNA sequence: TGCAGCGTTGAGGGAGCGGACTCCTACGAGCAGTACTTC. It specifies CSVEGADSYEQYF.

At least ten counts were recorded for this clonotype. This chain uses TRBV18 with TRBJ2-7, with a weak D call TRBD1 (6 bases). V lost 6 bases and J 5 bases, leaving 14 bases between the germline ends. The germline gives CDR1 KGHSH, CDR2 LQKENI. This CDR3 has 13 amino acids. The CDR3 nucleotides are TGTGCCAGCTCTGAGGGGGTTGGAAACGAGCAGTACTTC. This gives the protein CASSEGVGNEQYF.

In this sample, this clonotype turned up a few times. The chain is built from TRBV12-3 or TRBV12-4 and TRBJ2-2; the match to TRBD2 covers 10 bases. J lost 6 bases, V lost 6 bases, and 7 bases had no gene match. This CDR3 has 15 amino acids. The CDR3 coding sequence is TGTGCCAGCAGGATCAGCGGGGGGGGGCCCGGGGAGCTGTTTTTT. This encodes CASRISGGGPGELFF.

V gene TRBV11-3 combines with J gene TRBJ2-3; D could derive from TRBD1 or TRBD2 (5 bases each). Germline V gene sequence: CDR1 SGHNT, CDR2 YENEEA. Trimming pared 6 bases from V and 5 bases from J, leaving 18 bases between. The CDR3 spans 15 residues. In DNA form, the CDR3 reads TGTGCCAGCAGTTCCGGGACCTCCTTGGGAGATACGCAGTATTTT. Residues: CASSSGTSLGDTQYF.

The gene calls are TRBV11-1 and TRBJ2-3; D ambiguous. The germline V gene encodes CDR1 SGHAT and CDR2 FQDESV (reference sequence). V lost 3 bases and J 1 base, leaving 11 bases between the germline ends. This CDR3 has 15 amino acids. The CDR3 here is CASSFGDWGTDTQYF. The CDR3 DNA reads TGTGCCAGCAGCTTTGGTGACTGGGGCACAGATACGCAGTATTTT.

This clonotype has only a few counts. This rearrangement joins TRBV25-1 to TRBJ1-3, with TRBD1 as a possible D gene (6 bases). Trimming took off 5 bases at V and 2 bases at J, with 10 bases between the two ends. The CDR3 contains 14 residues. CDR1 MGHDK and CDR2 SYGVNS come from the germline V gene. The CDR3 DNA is TGTGCCAGCAGTACAGGGTGGACTGGAAACACCATATATTTT. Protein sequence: CASSTGWTGNTIYF.

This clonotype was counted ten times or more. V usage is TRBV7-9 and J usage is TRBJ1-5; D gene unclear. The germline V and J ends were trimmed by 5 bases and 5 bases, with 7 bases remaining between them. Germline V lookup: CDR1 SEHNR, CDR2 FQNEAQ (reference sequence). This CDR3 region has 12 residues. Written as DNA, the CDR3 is TGTGCCAGCAGCCTTCGGGATCAGCCCCAGCATTTT. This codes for CASSLRDQPQHF. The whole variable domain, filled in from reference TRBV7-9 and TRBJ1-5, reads DTGVSQNPRHKITKRGQNVTFRCDPISEHNRLYWYRQTLGQGPEFLTYFQNEAQLEKSRLLSDRFSAERPKGSFSTLEIQRTEQGDSAMYLCASSLRDQPQHFGDGTRLSIL.

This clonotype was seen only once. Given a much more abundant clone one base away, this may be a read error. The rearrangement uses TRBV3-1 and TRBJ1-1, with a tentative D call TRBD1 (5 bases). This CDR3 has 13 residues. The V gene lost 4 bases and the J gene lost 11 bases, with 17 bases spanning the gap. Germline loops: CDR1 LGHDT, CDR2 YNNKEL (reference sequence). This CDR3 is CASSLPVGGDAFF. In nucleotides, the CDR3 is TGTGCCAGCAGCCTCCCGGTCGGGGGTGATGCTTTCTTT.

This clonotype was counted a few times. The DNA for the CDR3 is TGTGCCAGCAAGACGACAGCCGGAGGTAACTATGGCTACACCTTC. As protein: CASKTTAGGNYGYTF. This chain joins TRBV6-1 and TRBJ1-2, with D tentatively TRBD1 (5 bases). V lost 7 bases and J 1 base, leaving 16 bases between the germline ends. Germline V gives CDR1 MNHNS, CDR2 SASEGT. This CDR3 is built from 15 residues.

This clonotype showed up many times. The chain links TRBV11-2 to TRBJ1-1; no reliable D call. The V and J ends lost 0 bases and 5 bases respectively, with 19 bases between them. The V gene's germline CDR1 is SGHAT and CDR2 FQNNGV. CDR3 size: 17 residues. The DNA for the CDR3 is TGTGCCAGCAGCTTAGAAGGGAGGGCAGGATGGAAAACTGAAGCTTTCTTT. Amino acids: CASSLEGRAGWKTEAFF.